This T cell receptor beta chain was obtained from a study of T cells after yellow fever vaccination. The CDR3 loop spans 12 amino acids. The germline V and J ends were trimmed by 7 bases and 3 bases, with 6 bases remaining between them. TCRdb re-analysed the 5' RACE reads in MiXCR, keeping a single row per CDR3 protein. The sample carries 400,000 to 450,000 distinct CDR3 sequences, about 19% recorded once. This clonotype was found a few times. Its antigen is not known. Overall study results and limits: Post-booster repertoires again held most primary-vaccination clones (roughly 96% CD4, 85% to 90% CD8). Just a small share of clonotypes turned up in the CD4 compartment as well as the CD8 compartment.

The chain joins TRBV12-3 or TRBV12-4 to TRBJ2-2; D not certain. This clonotype was obtained from a man aged 18 to 35 who received the YFV17D yellow fever vaccine. The sequencing used PBMCs, collected before the yellow fever booster vaccination. The CDR3 nucleotides are TGTGCCAGCATGACGGACACCGGGGAGCTGTTTTTT. Translating gives CASMTDTGELFF.